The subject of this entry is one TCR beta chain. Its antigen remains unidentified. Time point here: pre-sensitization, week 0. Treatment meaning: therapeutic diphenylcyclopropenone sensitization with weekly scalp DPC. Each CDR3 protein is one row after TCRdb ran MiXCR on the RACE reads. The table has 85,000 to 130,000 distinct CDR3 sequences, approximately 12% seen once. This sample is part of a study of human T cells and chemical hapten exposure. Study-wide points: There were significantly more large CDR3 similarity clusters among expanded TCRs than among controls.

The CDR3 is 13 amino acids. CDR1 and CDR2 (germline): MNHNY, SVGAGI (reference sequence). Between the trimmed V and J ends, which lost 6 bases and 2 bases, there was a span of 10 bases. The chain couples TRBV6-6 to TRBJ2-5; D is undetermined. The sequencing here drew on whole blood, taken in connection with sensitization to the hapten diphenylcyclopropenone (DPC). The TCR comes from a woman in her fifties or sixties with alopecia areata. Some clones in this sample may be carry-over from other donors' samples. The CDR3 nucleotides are TGTGCCAGCAGCCCGCCGATACAAGAGACCCAGTACTTC. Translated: CASSPPIQETQYF.